This T cell receptor beta chain stems from a study of Graves' ophthalmopathy and Graves' hyperthyroidism. Each hyperthyroidism patient was newly diagnosed, with under 2 months' duration, and aged 18 to 65. Trimming cost V 3 bases and J 0 bases, with 11 bases left between them. The CDR3 is made up of 14 amino acids. Looked up from germline, CDR1 is SQVTM and CDR2 is ANQGSEA. From RNA, the CDR3 regions of TCR beta chains were amplified and sequenced. RT-PCR in the first round used HTBI primers; a second-round multiplex PCR followed. TCRdb re-called the multiplex PCR reads with MiXCR, one entry per CDR3 protein. Of about 1.1 million distinct CDR3 sequences listed, about 36% are singletons. With respect to this clonotype: Its antigen is undetermined.

General study results and limits: In blood appeared most of the expanded thyroid clonotypes whose frequency exceeded 0.001. The model flagged ophthalmopathy progression at 70% to 71% sensitivity and 72% to 85% specificity.

V is TRBV29-1 and J is TRBJ1-1; perhaps TRBD1 as D (6 bases). This receptor was obtained from an adult man with Graves' hyperthyroidism. The material sequenced was peripheral blood or thyroid tissue (not recorded which). The CDR3 nucleotides are TGCAGCGTTGATGAGACAGGCATGAACACTGAAGCTTTCTTT. Translating gives CSVDETGMNTEAFF. Combining the CDR3 with reference TRBV29-1 and TRBJ1-1 gives the whole variable domain SAVISQKPSRDICQRGTSLTIQCQVDSQVTMMFWYRQQPGQSLTLIATANQGSEATYESGFVIDKFPISRPNLTFSTLTVSNMSPEDSSIYLCSVDETGMNTEAFFGQGTRLTVV.